This TCR beta chain came from a study of molecular identifiers for immune sequencing clone quantification. Study observations and caveats: The share of molecules held by clones above 20 RNA copies was over 98% in effector cells and under 1% in naive cells.

A few counts support this clonotype. What it recognizes is unknown. Library preparation followed earlier protocols using designated TCR primers. TCRdb itself ran the PCR reads through MiXCR, one entry per CDR3 protein. In the table there are around 470,000 distinct CDR3 sequences, approximately 25% of which are singletons. The authors gated naive CD8 T cells as CD8+CD4-CCR7+CD45RA+ for sorting. The sample was naive CD8+ T cells from blood, with Jurkat cell RNA spiked in. Sample subset: FACS-sorted CD8+CD4-CCR7+CD45RA+ naive T cells. The receptor's source is a human donor in good health. Some libraries in this study had Jurkat cell RNA spiked in.

CDR3 bases: TGTGCCAGCTCACCAGCTTCGGACAGCCTTCAAAATTCACCCCTCCACTTT. Translation gives CASSPASDSLQNSPLHF. This chain connects TRBV18 to TRBJ1-6, with a tentative D call TRBD1 (6 bases). This CDR3 is 17 amino acids long. Germline V gene sequence: CDR1 KGHSH, CDR2 LQKENI. The V and J ends lost 2 bases and 7 bases respectively, with 18 bases between them.